This TCR beta chain came from a study of cytomegalovirus exposure and HLA in healthy donors. Whole-study results and caveats: With further analysis later on, most CMV-associated TCR beta chains appeared HLA-restricted. Most TCR sequences were uncommon, yet certain public TCRs appeared in many donors.

Germline V gene data show CDR1 as MDHEN and CDR2 as SYDVKM. Trimming at V came to 6 bases and at J to 10 bases, leaving 6 bases not matched to a gene. CDR3 length: 13 residues. Remarks on this clone: Its specificity is not known.

In nominal health when sampled, donors likely had unrecorded immune exposures nonetheless. The PCR had 60 Vbeta and 13 Jbeta primers. Libraries were prepared by immunoSEQ multiplex PCR; TCRdb keeps only in-frame clonotypes and omits some of them. The table has 110,000 to 150,000 clones, approximately 79% seen once. The TCR sequence derives from a female donor in good health and CMV-seronegative. Sequencing input: PBMCs. The V gene is TRBV28, the J gene TRBJ1-4, with 9 bases aligning to TRBD1. The CDR3 here is CASSSPGQGKLFF. CDR3 coding DNA: TGTGCCAGCAGCTCCCCGGGACAGGGAAAACTGTTTTTT.